This TCR beta chain is drawn from a study of metastatic and nonmetastatic thyroid tumors. At the level of the study: Repertoire comparison spanned blood and tumor or nodule tissue of malignant and benign thyroid patients.

Points from the study as a whole: Versus benign nodules, malignant thyroid tumors reportedly had significantly higher TCR beta diversity, in blood and tumor.

The CDR3 runs to 14 residues. V was trimmed by 1 base and J by 4 bases, leaving 10 bases between them. Germline V gene sequence: CDR1 SEHNR, CDR2 FQNEAQ (reference sequence). How the authors handled the data: Across clinicopathological groups, CDR3 differences served as the basis for building a distant-metastasis classifier for papillary thyroid cancer. Using MiXCR, TCRdb reanalyzed the PCR reads. The V and J calls reflect TCRdb's pipeline rather than the authors' work. The table has about 19,000 clones, about 15% seen once; the top ten hold about a fifth. This clone has a count of ten or more. The antigen is not known. Thyroid surgery took place with no prior treatment in any patient.

This TCR came from a male donor with papillary thyroid cancer or a benign thyroid nodule (not recorded which). Some clones in this sample may be carry-over from other donors' samples. The V and J genes are TRBV7-9 and TRBJ1-2, with D unresolved. The sample was blood. CDR3 loop: CASSLGVAPYGYTF. CDR3 nucleotides: TGTGCCAGCAGCTTAGGAGTAGCGCCCTATGGCTACACCTTC. The full variable domain, rest sourced from reference TRBV7-9 and TRBJ1-2, is DTGVSQNPRHKITKRGQNVTFRCDPISEHNRLYWYRQTLGQGPEFLTYFQNEAQLEKSRLLSDRFSAERPKGSFSTLEIQRTEQGDSAMYLCASSLGVAPYGYTFGSGTRLTVV.